This T cell receptor beta chain appears in the sequencing data of a study of OX40 agonist ivuxolimab in advanced cancers. Measured with immunoSEQ multiplex PCR; TCRdb has only the in-frame clones, and not every one. The data show some 80,000 clones, around 85% seen once. Study conclusions and caveats: The study found that CD8+ T cells averaged more expanded clones than CD4+.

Note on this clone: Its antigen is still unknown.

Germline CDR1 is SGDLS and CDR2 is YYNGEE. Trimming cost V 4 bases and J 8 bases, with 15 bases left between them. The CDR3 length is 14 residues. This TCR derives from an adult with an advanced solid tumor such as melanoma, head and neck, liver or kidney cancer. Sample: CD4+ or CD8+ T cells sorted from blood, taken in a trial of the OX40 agonist ivuxolimab. The V call is TRBV9, the J call TRBJ1-4; D not resolved. The CDR3 DNA reads as TGTGCCAGCAGCCCCCGCACCTCTGAAGAAAAACTGTTTTTT. It encodes CASSPRTSEEKLFF.